The 3 T cell receptor beta chains in this list originate from one sample, sequenced in a study of T cell changes during pregnancy in multiple sclerosis (dated by TCRdb to the late 2010s). Receptors were amplified or captured by the immunoSEQ multiplex PCR assay. Not all clones reach the TCRdb copy of this immuneACCESS table, which keeps in-frame sequences only. Checked studies attribute under half of the gap to unresolved V genes and leave the rest unexplained. This sample is represented by about 40,000 clones; around 90% of them were singletons. About 0.43% of the sample belongs to the ten largest clones. The sample here was CD4+ T cells from peripheral blood mononuclear cells, taken in the third trimester of pregnancy. The source of these receptors is a female donor in good health, enrolled as a control in a pregnancy study.

The V call is TRBV28, the J call TRBJ1-2; no definite D call. The CDR3 has 13 residues. V lost 9 bases to trimming and J lost 1 base, with 12 bases between them. Germline V lookup: CDR1 MDHEN, CDR2 SYDVKM. The CDR3, as DNA: TGTGCCAGTACTAAGTTTGTTAACTATGGCTACACCTTC. It codes for CASTKFVNYGYTF.

V is TRBV9 and J is TRBJ1-4, with TRBD1 matching 7 bases. This CDR3 is 15 amino acids long. V shed 4 bases and J 8 bases; nucleotides not matched to a gene: 11. CDR1 and CDR2 (germline): SGDLS, YYNGEE. CDR3 DNA: TGTGCCAGCAGCCCGCAGGGGGTCGAGGGGGAAAAACTGTTTTTT. This translates into CASSPQGVEGEKLFF.

The rearrangement joins TRBV19 to TRBJ2-7; 7 bases map to TRBD1. The CDR3 loop spans 16 amino acids. The germline V gene has CDR1 LNHDA and CDR2 SQIVND (reference sequence). J gave up 1 base and V 3 bases, and 9 bases lay outside the gene matches. The CDR3 coding sequence is TGTGCCAGTAGTATTGGGGACAGCAAGGGGTCCTACGAGCAGTACTTC. Residues: CASSIGDSKGSYEQYF.